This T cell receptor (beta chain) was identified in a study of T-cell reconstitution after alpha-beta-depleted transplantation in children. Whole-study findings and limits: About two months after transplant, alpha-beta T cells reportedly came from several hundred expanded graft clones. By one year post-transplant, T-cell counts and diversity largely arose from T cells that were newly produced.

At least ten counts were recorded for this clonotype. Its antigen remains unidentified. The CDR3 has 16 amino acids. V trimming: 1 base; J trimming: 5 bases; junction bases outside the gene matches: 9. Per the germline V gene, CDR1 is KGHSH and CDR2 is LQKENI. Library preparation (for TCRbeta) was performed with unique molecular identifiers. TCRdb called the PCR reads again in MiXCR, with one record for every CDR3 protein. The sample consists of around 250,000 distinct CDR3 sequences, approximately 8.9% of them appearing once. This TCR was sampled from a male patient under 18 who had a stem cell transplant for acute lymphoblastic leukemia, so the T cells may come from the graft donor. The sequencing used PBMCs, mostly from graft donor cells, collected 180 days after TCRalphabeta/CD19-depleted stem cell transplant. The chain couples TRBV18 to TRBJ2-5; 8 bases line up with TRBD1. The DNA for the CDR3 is TGTGCCAGCTCACCACTTACGACAGGGGCGAGGGAGACCCAGTACTTC. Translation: CASSPLTTGARETQYF.